One and the same sample provided the 13 T cell receptor beta chains below, sequenced in a study of identical twins. TCRdb reprocessed the 5' RACE reads with MiXCR, giving one entry per CDR3 protein. The sample holds 300,000 or so distinct CDR3 sequences, roughly 9.7% seen once. The same sample was also studied in work on yellow fever vaccine responses in identical twins.

The sequencing sample was made of CD8+ T cells sorted from blood. These TCRs come from a woman between 18 and 30 years old in good health.

Comments on this clonotype: A read error may explain this, as a much larger clone is one base away. The V and J genes are TRBV5-1 and TRBJ2-1, with 8 bases identical to TRBD2. The CDR3 runs 18 residues. CDR1 and CDR2 (germline): SGHRS, YFSETQ. CDR3 sequence reads: CASSLAGGGFSSYNEHFF. CDR3 in DNA: TGCGCCAGCAGCTTGGCGGGGGGGGGTTTCAGCTCCTACAATGAGCACTTCTTC.

This clonotype came up many times. The V gene is TRBV7-9, the J gene TRBJ2-5, with TRBD2 as a possible D gene (5 bases). Germline loops: CDR1 SEHNR, CDR2 FQNEAQ (reference sequence). The CDR3 consists of 14 residues. V shed 3 bases and J shed 5 bases, with 13 bases lying between them. The CDR3 region is CASSFSWTEETQYF. Written as DNA, the CDR3 is TGTGCCAGCAGCTTTTCATGGACTGAGGAGACCCAGTACTTC.

The rearrangement links TRBV7-2 to TRBJ2-7; perhaps TRBD2 as D (5 bases). Germline V gene sequence: CDR1 SGHTA, CDR2 FQGNSA. Trimming removed 8 bases at V and 8 bases at J, with 19 bases between. The CDR3 is 13 amino acids. This CDR3 is CASEGLDPTKQYF. In DNA form, the CDR3 reads TGTGCCAGCGAAGGACTGGACCCTACTAAGCAGTACTTC.

J is TRBJ2-5 and V is TRBV12-3 or TRBV12-4; D gene unclear. The CDR3 is 16 residues long. Trimming shortened V by 6 bases and J by 5 bases, and 22 bases separated the two germline ends. As DNA, the CDR3 is TGTGCCAGCAGGCCCGGACGGCGGATTACCTGGGAGACCCAGTACTTC. This translates into CASRPGRRITWETQYF.

This clonotype was recorded at least ten times. The rearrangement uses TRBV2 and TRBJ2-3; 9 positions agree with TRBD1. CDR1 is SNHLY, CDR2 FYNNEI, per germline. With V trimmed by 6 bases and J by 4 bases, 14 bases remained unmatched. The CDR3 is 17 amino acids. CDR3 nucleotides: TGTGCCAGCAGCGACACCCCGGGACAGGGTGGCCCAGATACGCAGTATTTT. It encodes CASSDTPGQGGPDTQYF.

This clonotype was detected only a few times. The rearrangement uses TRBV7-3 and TRBJ2-1, with D maybe TRBD1 (7 bases). Between the trimmed V and J ends, which lost 1 base and 9 bases, there was a span of 19 bases. CDR1 is SGHTA, CDR2 FQGTGA, per germline. CDR3 length: 16 amino acids. CDR3 sequence: CASSLSSGRGAVEQFF. For the CDR3, the DNA is TGTGCCAGCAGCTTAAGCTCCGGCAGGGGGGCGGTTGAGCAGTTCTTC.

This clonotype was observed at least ten times. The chain has TRBV28 and TRBJ2-2, with TRBD1 identical over 12 bases. The CDR3 sequence is 16 residues long. The junction had 5 bases not matched to a gene; V was cut back by 4 bases and J by 5 bases. CDR1 and CDR2 (germline): MDHEN, SYDVKM. CDR3 sequence: CASSSGQGARTGELFF. DNA of the CDR3: TGTGCCAGCAGTTCGGGACAGGGGGCGCGGACCGGGGAGCTGTTTTTT.

V gene TRBV5-6 combines with J gene TRBJ2-1, with 9 bases identical to TRBD2. The CDR3 spans 15 residues. The germline V gene encodes CDR1 SGHDT and CDR2 YYEEEE. J gave up 2 bases and V 4 bases, and 4 bases lay outside the gene matches. The CDR3 DNA sequence: TGTGCCAGCAGCCCCCGACTAGCGGCCTACAATGAGCAGTTCTTC. Translated: CASSPRLAAYNEQFF.

This clonotype was detected only a few times. This rearrangement joins TRBV5-4 to TRBJ2-3; 7 bases align to TRBD2. The germline V gene has CDR1 SGHNT and CDR2 YYREEE (reference sequence). Trimming took 3 bases from V and 1 from J; bases not matched to a gene: 26. This CDR3 contains 22 residues. CDR3 region: CASSWDRMQPRGGSAGTDTQYF. The CDR3 coding sequence is TGTGCCAGCAGCTGGGATAGAATGCAGCCGCGGGGCGGGAGTGCTGGCACAGATACGCAGTATTTT.

This clonotype was seen a few times. The rearrangement uses TRBV7-9 and TRBJ2-3, with 9 positions matching TRBD1. V was clipped by 2 bases and J by 5 bases; unmatched bases: 11. Germline loops: CDR1 SEHNR, CDR2 FQNEAQ (reference sequence). The CDR3 is made up of 17 amino acids. CDR3 region: CASSLIGAGQGKDTQYF. CDR3 nucleotides: TGTGCCAGCAGCTTAATAGGGGCCGGACAGGGGAAAGATACGCAGTATTTT.

In this sample, this clonotype turned up a few times. The chain links TRBV28 to TRBJ1-1, with D perhaps TRBD1 (6 bases). The CDR3 extends over 19 amino acids. The V gene lost 3 bases and the J gene lost 4 bases, with 27 bases spanning the gap. CDR1 and CDR2 from the germline V gene are MDHEN and SYDVKM. The CDR3 DNA is TGTGCCAGCAGTTTCCCCCGATCCCGACAAGGGGGGCTAGTCACTGAAGCTTTCTTT. Its protein is CASSFPRSRQGGLVTEAFF.

The sample holds a few counts of this clonotype. V gene TRBV20-1 combines with J gene TRBJ2-7, with a possible D match to TRBD2 (5 bases). The CDR3 runs 15 residues. Germline assignment: CDR1 DFQATT and CDR2 SNEGSKA (reference sequence). The ends were cut back, 1 base at V and 0 bases at J, with 13 bases in the middle. The CDR3 sequence is CSARADYSVSYEQYF. The CDR3 DNA reads TGCAGTGCTAGAGCCGACTATAGCGTCTCCTACGAGCAGTACTTC.

This clonotype was observed many times. V gene TRBV29-1 combines with J gene TRBJ2-1; 9 bases match TRBD1. V lost 8 bases to trimming and J lost 10 bases; unmatched junction nucleotides: 15. Germline lookup yields CDR1 SQVTM and CDR2 ANQGSEA. The CDR3 contains 14 residues. CDR3 DNA sequence: TGCAGCCACCGAGGGGACAGGGAGCTCGGAGAGCAGTTCTTC. Translated, it gives CSHRGDRELGEQFF.